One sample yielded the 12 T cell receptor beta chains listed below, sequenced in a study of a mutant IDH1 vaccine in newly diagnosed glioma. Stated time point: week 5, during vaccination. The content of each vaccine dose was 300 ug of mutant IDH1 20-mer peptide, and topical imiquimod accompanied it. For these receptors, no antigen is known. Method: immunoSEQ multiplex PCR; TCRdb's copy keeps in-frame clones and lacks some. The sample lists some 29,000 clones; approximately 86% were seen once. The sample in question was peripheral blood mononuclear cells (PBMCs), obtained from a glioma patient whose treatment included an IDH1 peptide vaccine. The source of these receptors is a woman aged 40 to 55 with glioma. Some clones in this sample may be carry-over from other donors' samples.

The CDR3 loop reads CASSSAGGPGELFF. The CDR3 DNA follows: TGTGCCAGCAGCTCCGCGGGGGGGCCCGGGGAGCTGTTTTTT. The chain uses TRBV7-3 and TRBJ2-2; 9 bases are a match to TRBD2. Germline V CDR1 and CDR2: SGHTA, FQGTGA. The J segment lost 6 bases and the V segment lost 4 bases, leaving 3 bases of the junction unmatched. The CDR3 covers 14 residues.

The CDR3 reads CASSIVSSGRDNEQFF. As DNA, the CDR3 is TGTGCCAGTAGTATAGTTTCCAGCGGGAGAGACAATGAGCAGTTCTTC. The rearrangement uses TRBV19 and TRBJ2-1; 8 nucleotides agree with TRBD2. This CDR3 region has 16 residues. Germline trimming cut 1 base from V and 5 bases from J; bases unmatched to any gene: 7. From germline, CDR1 is LNHDA and CDR2 SQIVND (reference sequence).

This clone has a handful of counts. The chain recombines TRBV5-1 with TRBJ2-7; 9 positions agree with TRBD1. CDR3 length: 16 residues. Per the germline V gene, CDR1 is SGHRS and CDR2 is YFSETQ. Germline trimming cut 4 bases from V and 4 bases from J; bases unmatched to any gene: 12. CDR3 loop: CASSTKQGATRYEQYF. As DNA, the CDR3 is TGCGCCAGCAGCACTAAACAGGGGGCGACCCGTTACGAGCAGTACTTC.

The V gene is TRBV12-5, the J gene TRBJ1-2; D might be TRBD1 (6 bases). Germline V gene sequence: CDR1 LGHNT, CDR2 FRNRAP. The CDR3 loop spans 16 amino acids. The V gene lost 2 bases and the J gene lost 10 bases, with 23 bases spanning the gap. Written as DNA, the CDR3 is TGTGCTAGTGGTTTGTTCGGTACCGGGACACCTTCAACCTACACCTTC. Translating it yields CASGLFGTGTPSTYTF.

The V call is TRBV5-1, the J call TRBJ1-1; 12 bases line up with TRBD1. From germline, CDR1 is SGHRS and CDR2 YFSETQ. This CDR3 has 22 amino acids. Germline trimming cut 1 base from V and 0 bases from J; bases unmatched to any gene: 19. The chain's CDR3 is CASSLLFGGTGGTISVNTEAFF. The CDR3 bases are TGCGCCAGCAGCTTGCTCTTTGGCGGGACAGGGGGCACGATTAGCGTGAACACTGAAGCTTTCTTT.

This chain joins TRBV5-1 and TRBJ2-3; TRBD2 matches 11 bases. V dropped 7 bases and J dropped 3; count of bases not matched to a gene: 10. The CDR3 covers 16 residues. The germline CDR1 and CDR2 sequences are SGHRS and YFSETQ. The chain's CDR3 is CASGSVAGGRTDTQYF. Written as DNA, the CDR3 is TGCGCCAGCGGTTCAGTAGCGGGGGGGCGAACAGATACGCAGTATTTT.

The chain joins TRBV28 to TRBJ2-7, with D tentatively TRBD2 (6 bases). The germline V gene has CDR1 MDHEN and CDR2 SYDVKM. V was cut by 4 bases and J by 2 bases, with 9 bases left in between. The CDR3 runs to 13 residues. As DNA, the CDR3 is TGTGCCAGCAGTTCCCGGGAGCCCTACGAGCAGTACTTC. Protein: CASSSREPYEQYF.

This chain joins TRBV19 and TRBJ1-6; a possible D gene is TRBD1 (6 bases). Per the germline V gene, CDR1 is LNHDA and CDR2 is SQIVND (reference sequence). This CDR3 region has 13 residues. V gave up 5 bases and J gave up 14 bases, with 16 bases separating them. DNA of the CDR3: TGTGCCAGTAGTCCAACTGGGGGGGGCACCCTCCACTTT. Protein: CASSPTGGGTLHF.

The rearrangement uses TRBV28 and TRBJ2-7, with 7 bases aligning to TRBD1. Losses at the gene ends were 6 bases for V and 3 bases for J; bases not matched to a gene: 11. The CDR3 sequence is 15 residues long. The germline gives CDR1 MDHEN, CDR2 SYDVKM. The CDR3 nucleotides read TGTGCCAGCAGGAAACCGGGACAGCCACACTACGAGCAGTACTTC. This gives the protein CASRKPGQPHYEQYF. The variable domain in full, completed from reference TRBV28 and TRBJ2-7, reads DVKVTQSSRYLVKRTGEKVFLECVQDMDHENMFWYRQDPGLGLRLIYFSYDVKMKEKGDIPEGYSVSREKKERFSLILESASTNQTSMYLCASRKPGQPHYEQYFGPGTRLTVT.

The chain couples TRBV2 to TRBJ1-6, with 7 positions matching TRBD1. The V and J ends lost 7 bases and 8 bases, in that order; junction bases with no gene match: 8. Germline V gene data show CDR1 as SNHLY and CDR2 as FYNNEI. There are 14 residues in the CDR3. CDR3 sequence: CASITGQRDSPLHF. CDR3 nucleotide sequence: TGTGCCAGCATAACGGGACAGAGGGATTCACCCCTCCACTTT.

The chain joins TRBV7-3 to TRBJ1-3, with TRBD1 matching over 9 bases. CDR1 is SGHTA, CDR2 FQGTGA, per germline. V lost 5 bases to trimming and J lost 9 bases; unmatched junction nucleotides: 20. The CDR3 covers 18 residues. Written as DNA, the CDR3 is TGTGCCAGCAGCCCCCGACCGGGACAGGGACTGCATGGCAGCACCATATATTTT. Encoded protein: CASSPRPGQGLHGSTIYF.

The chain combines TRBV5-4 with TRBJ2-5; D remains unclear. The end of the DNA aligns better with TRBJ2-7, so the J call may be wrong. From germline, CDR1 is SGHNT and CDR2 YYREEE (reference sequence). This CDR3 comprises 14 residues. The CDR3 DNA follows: TGTGCCAGCAGCTTGAACGGCCGCTCCTACGAGCAGTACTTC. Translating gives CASSLNGRSYEQYF.